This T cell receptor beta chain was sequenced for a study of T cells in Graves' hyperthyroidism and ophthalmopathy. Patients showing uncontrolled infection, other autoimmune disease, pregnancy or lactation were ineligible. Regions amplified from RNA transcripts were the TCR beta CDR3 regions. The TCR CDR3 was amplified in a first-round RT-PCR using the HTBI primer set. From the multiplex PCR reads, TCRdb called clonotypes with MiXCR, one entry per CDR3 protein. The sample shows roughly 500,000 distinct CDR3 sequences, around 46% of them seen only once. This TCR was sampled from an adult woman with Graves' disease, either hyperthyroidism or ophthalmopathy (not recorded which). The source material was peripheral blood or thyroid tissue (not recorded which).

The CDR3 reads CSVSTGPSGANVLTF. The CDR3 DNA reads as TGCAGCGTAAGTACAGGACCCTCTGGGGCCAACGTCCTGACTTTC. This chain links TRBV29-1 with TRBJ2-6; weak D call: TRBD1 (5 bases). The V end lost 6 bases, the J end lost 0 bases, and 12 bases lay between the germline ends. Germline lookup yields CDR1 SQVTM and CDR2 ANQGSEA. The CDR3 length is 15 residues. Variable domain in full (rest from reference TRBV29-1 and TRBJ2-6): SAVISQKPSRDICQRGTSLTIQCQVDSQVTMMFWYRQQPGQSLTLIATANQGSEATYESGFVIDKFPISRPNLTFSTLTVSNMSPEDSSIYLCSVSTGPSGANVLTFGAGSRLTVL.